Following are 20 T cell receptor beta chains from one sample sequenced in a study of vaccination and CD4 T cells after COVID-19. Which antigens these TCRs recognize remains unknown. Treatment specified: approximately nine-day PBMC culture with coronavirus spike peptide pools or control peptides (ViraFEST assay). Cultured CD4+ T cells had their DNA profiled by the Oncomine TCR Beta short-read assay. A single record per CDR3 protein comes from TCRdb applying MiXCR to the PCR reads. Counted here are under 20,000 distinct CDR3 sequences, roughly a quarter occurring once; the ten biggest clones make up approximately 10%. Sequenced: cultured CD4+ T cells from blood. Every receptor here comes from a human donor with COVID-19.

This clonotype has just a few counts. The chain carries TRBV20-1 and TRBJ1-5; 11 bases agree with TRBD1. CDR1 DFQATT and CDR2 SNEGSKA come from the germline V gene (reference sequence). This CDR3 is 15 amino acids long. With 6 bases clipped from V and 2 bases from J, the junction kept 6 bases outside the gene matches. CDR3 DNA sequence: TGCAGTGCCAGGACAGGGGGCGATCGCAATCAGCCCCAGCATTTT. Translating it yields CSARTGGDRNQPQHF.

The V gene is TRBV7-2, the J gene TRBJ2-1; 9 bases are shared with TRBD1. This CDR3 is 16 amino acids long. The germline CDR1 and CDR2 sequences are SGHTA and FQGNSA. J lost 5 bases, V lost 4 bases, and 9 bases had no gene match. For the CDR3, the DNA is TGTGCCAGCAGCTCGTCCGGGACAGGGACACACAATGAGCAGTTCTTC. Amino acids: CASSSSGTGTHNEQFF.

In this sample, this clonotype turned up a few times. The chain has TRBV7-3 and TRBJ2-1; D is uncertain. Germline CDR1 is SGHTA and CDR2 is FQGTGA. This CDR3 is 17 amino acids long. V shed 2 bases and J shed 0 bases, with 14 bases lying between them. CDR3 amino acids: CASSLSFLSSSYNEQFF. CDR3 DNA: TGTGCCAGCAGCTTATCGTTTCTTTCAAGCTCCTACAATGAGCAGTTCTTC. The entire variable domain, with the rest obtained from reference TRBV7-3 and TRBJ2-1, is as follows: GAGVSQTPSNKVTEKGKYVELRCDPISGHTALYWYRQSLGQGPEFLIYFQGTGAADDSGLPNDRFFAVRPEGSVSTLKIQRTERGDSAVYLCASSLSFLSSSYNEQFFGPGTRLTVL.

The V and J genes are TRBV2 and TRBJ2-2; TRBD2 is a possible D gene (5 bases). This CDR3 contains 14 residues. Deletions cut 4 bases from V and 4 bases from J, with 10 bases between. CDR1 is SNHLY and CDR2 is FYNNEI in the germline V gene. CDR3 coding DNA: TGTGCCAGCAGTGTTAGGACTTTCACCGGGGAGCTGTTTTTT. This codes for CASSVRTFTGELFF.

This clonotype has just a few counts. The chain uses TRBV12-3 or TRBV12-4 and TRBJ2-1, with 9 bases lining up with TRBD2. This CDR3 spans 13 amino acids. The junction had 3 bases not matched to a gene; V was cut back by 6 bases and J by 6 bases. CDR3 amino acids: CASRLRGGNEQFF. CDR3 DNA: TGTGCCAGCAGATTGCGGGGGGGCAATGAGCAGTTCTTC.

This clonotype came up a few times. The chain combines TRBV20-1 with TRBJ2-1, with 10 bases aligning to TRBD1. The CDR3 consists of 14 residues. Trimming at V came to 3 bases and at J to 7 bases, leaving 6 bases not matched to a gene. The germline gives CDR1 DFQATT, CDR2 SNEGSKA (reference sequence). CDR3 in amino acids: CSARGDRGGNEQFF. CDR3 nucleotides: TGCAGTGCTAGGGGGGACAGGGGAGGGAATGAGCAGTTCTTC.

This clonotype was detected a few times. The CDR3 region is CASRYLARNNEQFF. CDR3 nucleotide sequence: TGTGCCAGCAGATACCTAGCGAGGAACAATGAGCAGTTCTTC. The J gene is TRBJ2-1, the V gene TRBV6-5; a weak D match, TRBD2 (6 bases). The CDR3 is made up of 14 amino acids. Germline V gene sequence: CDR1 MNHEY, CDR2 SVGAGI. Trimming took 6 bases from V and 5 from J, leaving 14 bases between them.

The V call is TRBV7-8, the J call TRBJ2-7; D possibly corresponds to TRBD2 (5 bases). Germline assignment: CDR1 SGHVS and CDR2 FQNEAQ. Trimming cost V 4 bases and J 4 bases, with 17 bases left between them. The CDR3 consists of 15 residues. DNA of the CDR3: TGTGCCAGCAGCTCGACCTCTGGTGGCGGGTACGAGCAGTACTTC. As protein: CASSSTSGGGYEQYF.

The genes are TRBV6-2 or TRBV6-3 and TRBJ1-1; D gene uncertain. The CDR3 is made up of 16 amino acids. V lost 6 bases and J lost 1, with 18 bases in between. The germline CDR1 and CDR2 sequences are MNHEY and SVGEGT. The CDR3 DNA sequence: TGTGCCAGCAGGACCCAATTTTTGGGAGGGAACACTGAAGCTTTCTTT. Protein product: CASRTQFLGGNTEAFF.

The chain recombines TRBV7-2 with TRBJ1-5; 8 positions match TRBD1. Germline V gives CDR1 SGHTA, CDR2 FQGNSA. Trimming took 5 bases from V and 7 from J; bases not matched to a gene: 4. The CDR3 length is 13 residues. This CDR3 reads CASSPDRDQPQHF. CDR3 nucleotides: TGTGCCAGCAGCCCGGACAGGGACCAGCCCCAGCATTTT.

By frequency in the sample, this clonotype is medium-sized. DNA for the CDR3: TGTGCCAGCAGCTTGCAGACGGACTTCTATGGCTACACCTTC. Amino acids: CASSLQTDFYGYTF. The chain uses TRBV5-4 and TRBJ1-2; no reliable D call. The germline V and J ends were trimmed by 1 base and 4 bases, with 11 bases remaining between them. This CDR3 is built from 14 residues. Per germline, CDR1 SGHNT and CDR2 YYREEE (reference sequence).

V and J are TRBV19 and TRBJ1-5; perhaps TRBD1 as D (6 bases). The V end lost 4 bases, the J end lost 3 bases, and 10 bases lay between the germline ends. Germline V gene sequence: CDR1 LNHDA, CDR2 SQIVND (reference sequence). There are 14 residues in the CDR3. The DNA for the CDR3 is TGTGCCAGTAGTAAATGGGACACCAATCAGCCCCAGCATTTT. Translated, it gives CASSKWDTNQPQHF.

This clonotype appeared a few times. The chain joins TRBV5-1 to TRBJ1-2; no firm D call. Trimming pared 4 bases from V and 5 bases from J, leaving 15 bases between. The CDR3 has 14 amino acids. CDR1 and CDR2 from the germline V gene are SGHRS and YFSETQ. Written as DNA, the CDR3 is TGCGCCAGCAGCCAACGGCTCCCCCCTTATGGCTACACCTTC. Its protein product is CASSQRLPPYGYTF. The whole variable domain, remainder taken from reference TRBV5-1 and TRBJ1-2, is KAGVTQTPRYLIKTRGQQVTLSCSPISGHRSVSWYQQTPGQGLQFLFEYFSETQRNKGNFPGRFSGRQFSNSRSEMNVSTLELGDSALYLCASSQRLPPYGYTFGSGTRLTVV.

This sequence joins TRBV20-1 and TRBJ1-5; tentative D call: TRBD1 (5 bases). The CDR3 length is 14 residues. V lost 0 bases and J 9 bases, leaving 15 bases between the germline ends. Per the germline V gene, CDR1 is DFQATT and CDR2 is SNEGSKA (reference sequence). The DNA for the CDR3 is TGCAGTGCTAGAGATAGGGCAGGGAAACGGCCCCAGCATTTT. This encodes CSARDRAGKRPQHF.

The rearrangement links TRBV9 to TRBJ2-5, with TRBD2 matching over 11 bases. The trim removed 0 bases at V and 4 bases at J, leaving 8 bases unmatched. Germline V gives CDR1 SGDLS, CDR2 YYNGEE. The CDR3 covers 17 residues. In nucleotides, the CDR3 is TGTGCCAGCAGCGTAGGGGTTAGCGGGGGGGCAGGAGAGACCCAGTACTTC. This encodes CASSVGVSGGAGETQYF.

The gene calls are TRBV19 and TRBJ2-1, with 8 bases fitting TRBD2. The V segment lost 8 bases and the J segment 4 bases; nucleotides outside the gene matches: 7. The CDR3 is 14 residues long. Germline assignment: CDR1 LNHDA and CDR2 SQIVND (reference sequence). The CDR3 loop reads CASQPGGLYNEQFF. CDR3 DNA sequence: TGTGCCAGTCAGCCGGGGGGGCTTTACAATGAGCAGTTCTTC.

This clonotype was picked up a small number of times. The chain joins TRBV5-6 to TRBJ1-6; perhaps TRBD1 as D (5 bases). The CDR3 is 14 residues long. The germline V gene has CDR1 SGHDT and CDR2 YYEEEE. V was trimmed by 1 base and J by 10 bases, leaving 12 bases between them. The DNA of the CDR3 is TGTGCCAGCAGCTTGTTGAAGGGGACGTCACCCCTCCACTTT. It codes for CASSLLKGTSPLHF. Looking up the rest from reference TRBV5-6 and TRBJ1-6 gives the full variable domain: DAGVTQSPTHLIKTRGQQVTLRCSPKSGHDTVSWYQQALGQGPQFIFQYYEEEERQRGNFPDRFSGHQFPNYSSELNVNALLLGDSALYLCASSLLKGTSPLHFGNGTRLTVT.

The CDR3 DNA follows: TGCAGTGCTAGAGACCCCAAGGCGGGAGCGGGGGGGGATACGCAGTATTTT. This codes for CSARDPKAGAGGDTQYF. The rearrangement links TRBV20-1 to TRBJ2-3, with 10 bases that match TRBD2. CDR1 and CDR2 from the germline V gene are DFQATT and SNEGSKA (reference sequence). After removal of 0 bases from V and 6 bases from J, the junction contained 12 bases not matched to a gene. The CDR3 sequence is 17 residues long.

This clonotype appeared a few times. This sequence joins TRBV11-2 and TRBJ2-7; TRBD2 is a possible D gene (6 bases). CDR3 length: 14 residues. Germline loops: CDR1 SGHAT, CDR2 FQNNGV. Between the trimmed V and J ends, which lost 4 bases and 3 bases, there was a span of 13 bases. The chain's CDR3 is CASSSAGQYYEQYF. CDR3 in DNA: TGTGCCAGCAGCTCCGCGGGGCAATACTACGAGCAGTACTTC.

This clonotype was counted only a few times. The rearrangement joins TRBV6-1 to TRBJ1-5; D possibly corresponds to TRBD1 (6 bases). Germline loops: CDR1 MNHNS, CDR2 SASEGT. There are 15 residues in the CDR3. V was shortened by 2 bases and J by 7 bases, with 15 bases between the two germline ends. CDR3 DNA: TGTGCCAGCAGTGAAAATCGGGGGCCTGGACAGCCCCAGCATTTT. Translating it yields CASSENRGPGQPQHF.